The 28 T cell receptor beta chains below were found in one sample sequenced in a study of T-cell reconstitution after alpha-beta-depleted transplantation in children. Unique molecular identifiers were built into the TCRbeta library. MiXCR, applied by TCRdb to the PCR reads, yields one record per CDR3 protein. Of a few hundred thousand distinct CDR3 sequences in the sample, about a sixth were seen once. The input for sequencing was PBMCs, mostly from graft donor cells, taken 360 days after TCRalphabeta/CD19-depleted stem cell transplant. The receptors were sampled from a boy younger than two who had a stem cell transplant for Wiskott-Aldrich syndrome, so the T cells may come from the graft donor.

For the CDR3, the DNA is TGCAGTGCTAGAGTGCTCTTCCGCTCCTACAATGAGCAGTTCTTC. Translation: CSARVLFRSYNEQFF. The genes are TRBV20-1 and TRBJ2-1; the D is unclear. The germline V and J ends were trimmed by 1 base and 0 bases, with 10 bases remaining between them. Germline CDR1 and CDR2: DFQATT and SNEGSKA (reference sequence). This CDR3 region has 15 residues.

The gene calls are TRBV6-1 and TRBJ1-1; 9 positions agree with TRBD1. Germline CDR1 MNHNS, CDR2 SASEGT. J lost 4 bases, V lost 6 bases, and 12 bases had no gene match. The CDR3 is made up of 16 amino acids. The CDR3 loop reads CASSPYRGRRLTEAFF. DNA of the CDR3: TGTGCCAGCAGCCCCTACAGGGGGCGACGACTCACTGAAGCTTTCTTT.

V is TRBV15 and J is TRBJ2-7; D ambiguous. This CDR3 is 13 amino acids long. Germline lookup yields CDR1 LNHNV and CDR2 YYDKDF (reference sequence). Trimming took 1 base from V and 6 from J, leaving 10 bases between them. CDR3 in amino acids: CATSRVQFSEQYF. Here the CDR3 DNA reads TGTGCCACCAGCAGAGTACAGTTCTCCGAGCAGTACTTC.

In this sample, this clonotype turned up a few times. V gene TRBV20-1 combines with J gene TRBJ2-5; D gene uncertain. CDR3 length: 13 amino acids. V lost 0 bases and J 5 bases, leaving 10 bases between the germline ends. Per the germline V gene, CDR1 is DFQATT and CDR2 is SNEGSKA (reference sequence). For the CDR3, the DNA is TGCAGTGCTAGAGATCCGAATGGGGAGACCCAGTACTTC. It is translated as CSARDPNGETQYF.

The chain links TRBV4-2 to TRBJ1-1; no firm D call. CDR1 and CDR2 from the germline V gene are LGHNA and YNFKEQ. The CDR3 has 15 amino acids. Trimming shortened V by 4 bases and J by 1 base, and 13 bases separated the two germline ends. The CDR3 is CASSPHGYGNTEAFF. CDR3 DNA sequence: TGTGCCAGCAGCCCACACGGGTACGGGAACACTGAAGCTTTCTTT.

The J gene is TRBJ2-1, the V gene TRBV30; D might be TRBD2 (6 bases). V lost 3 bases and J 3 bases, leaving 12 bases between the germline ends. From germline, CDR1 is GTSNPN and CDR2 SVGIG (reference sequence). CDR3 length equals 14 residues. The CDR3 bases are TGTGCCTGGAGGACTAGATTTCTCTACAATGAGCAGTTCTTC. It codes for CAWRTRFLYNEQFF.

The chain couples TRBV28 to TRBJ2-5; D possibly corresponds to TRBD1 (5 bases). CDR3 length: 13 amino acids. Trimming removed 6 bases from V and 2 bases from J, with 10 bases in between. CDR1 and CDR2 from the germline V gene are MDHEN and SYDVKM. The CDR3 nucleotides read TGTGCCAGCAGCCGAAGGGGACAAGAGACCCAGTACTTC. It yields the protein CASSRRGQETQYF.

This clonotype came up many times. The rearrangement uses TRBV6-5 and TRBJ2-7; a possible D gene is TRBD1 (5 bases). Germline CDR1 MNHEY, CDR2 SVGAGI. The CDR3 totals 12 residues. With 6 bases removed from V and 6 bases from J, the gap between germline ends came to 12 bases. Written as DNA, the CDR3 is TGTGCCAGCAGCAAGGGGTTCTCCGAGCAGTACTTC. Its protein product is CASSKGFSEQYF.

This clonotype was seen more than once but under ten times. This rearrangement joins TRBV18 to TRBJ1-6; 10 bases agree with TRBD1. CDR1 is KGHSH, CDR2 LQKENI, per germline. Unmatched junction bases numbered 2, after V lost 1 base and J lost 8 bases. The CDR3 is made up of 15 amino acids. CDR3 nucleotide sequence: TGTGCCAGCTCACCACGGACAGGGGGTGATTCACCCCTCCACTTT. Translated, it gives CASSPRTGGDSPLHF.

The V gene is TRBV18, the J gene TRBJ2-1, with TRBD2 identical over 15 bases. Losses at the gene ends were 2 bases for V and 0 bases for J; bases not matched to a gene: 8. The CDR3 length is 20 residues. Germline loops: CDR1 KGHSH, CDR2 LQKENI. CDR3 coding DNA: TGTGCCAGCTCACCATTTCCGGGACTAGCGGGAGGCCTCTCCTACAATGAGCAGTTCTTC. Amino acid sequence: CASSPFPGLAGGLSYNEQFF.

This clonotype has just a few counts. The CDR3 reads CASSNTQGYYEQYF. CDR3 DNA: TGTGCCAGCTCAAATACTCAGGGTTACTACGAGCAGTACTTC. The V call is TRBV18, the J call TRBJ2-7; D might be TRBD1 (5 bases). Germline V gene data show CDR1 as KGHSH and CDR2 as LQKENI. This CDR3 is 14 amino acids long. V was trimmed by 5 bases and J by 3 bases, leaving 14 bases between them. The complete variable domain, with remaining parts taken from reference TRBV18 and TRBJ2-7, reads NAGVMQNPRHLVRRRGQEARLRCSPMKGHSHVYWYRQLPEEGLKFMVYLQKENIIDESGMPKERFSAEFPKEGPSILRIQQVVRGDSAAYFCASSNTQGYYEQYFGPGTRLTVT.

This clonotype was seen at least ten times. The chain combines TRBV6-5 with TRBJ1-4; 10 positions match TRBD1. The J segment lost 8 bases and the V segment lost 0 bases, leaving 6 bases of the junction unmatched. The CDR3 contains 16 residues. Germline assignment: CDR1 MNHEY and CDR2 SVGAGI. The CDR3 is CASSYSGQGRREKLFF. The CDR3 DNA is TGTGCCAGCAGTTACTCGGGACAGGGGAGGAGAGAAAAACTGTTTTTT.

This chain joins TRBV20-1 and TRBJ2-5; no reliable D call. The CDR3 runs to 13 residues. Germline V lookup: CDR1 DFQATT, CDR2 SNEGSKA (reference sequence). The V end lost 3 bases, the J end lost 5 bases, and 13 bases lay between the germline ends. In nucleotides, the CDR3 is TGCAGTGCTAGCCACCCCCCTGCGGAGACCCAGTACTTC. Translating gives CSASHPPAETQYF.

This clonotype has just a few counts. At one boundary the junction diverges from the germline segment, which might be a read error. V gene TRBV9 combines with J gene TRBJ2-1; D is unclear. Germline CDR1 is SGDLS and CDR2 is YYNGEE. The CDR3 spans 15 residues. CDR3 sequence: CANSVVPSSYNEQFF. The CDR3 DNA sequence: TGTGCCAACAGCGTAGTACCTAGCTCCTACAATGAGCAGTTCTTC.

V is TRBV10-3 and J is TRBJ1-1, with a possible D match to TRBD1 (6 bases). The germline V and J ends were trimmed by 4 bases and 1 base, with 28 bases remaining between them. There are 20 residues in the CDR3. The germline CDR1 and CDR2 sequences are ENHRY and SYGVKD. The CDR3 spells CAISVARRGAEMNKNTEAFF. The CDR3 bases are TGTGCCATCAGTGTGGCCCGACGGGGGGCGGAAATGAATAAGAACACTGAAGCTTTCTTT.

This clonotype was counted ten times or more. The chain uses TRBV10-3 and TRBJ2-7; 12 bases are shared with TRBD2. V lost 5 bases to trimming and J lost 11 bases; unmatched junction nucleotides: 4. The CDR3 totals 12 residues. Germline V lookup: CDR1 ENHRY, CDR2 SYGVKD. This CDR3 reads CAISLAGGLKYF. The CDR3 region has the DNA TGTGCCATCAGTCTAGCGGGAGGGCTAAAGTACTTC.

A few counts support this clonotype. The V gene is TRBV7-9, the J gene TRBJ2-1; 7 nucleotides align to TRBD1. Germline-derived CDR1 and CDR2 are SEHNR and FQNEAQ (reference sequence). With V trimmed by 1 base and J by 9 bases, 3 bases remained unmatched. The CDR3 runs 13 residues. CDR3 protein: CASSLEAGGEQFF. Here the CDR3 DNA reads TGTGCCAGCAGCTTAGAAGCAGGGGGTGAGCAGTTCTTC.

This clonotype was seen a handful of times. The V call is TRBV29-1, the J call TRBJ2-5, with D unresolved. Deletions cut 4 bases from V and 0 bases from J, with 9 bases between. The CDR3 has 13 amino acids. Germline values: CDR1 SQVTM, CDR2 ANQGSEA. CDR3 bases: TGCAGCGTTGGCAGAGCATACCAAGAGACCCAGTACTTC. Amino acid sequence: CSVGRAYQETQYF. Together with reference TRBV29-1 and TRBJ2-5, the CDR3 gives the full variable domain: SAVISQKPSRDICQRGTSLTIQCQVDSQVTMMFWYRQQPGQSLTLIATANQGSEATYESGFVIDKFPISRPNLTFSTLTVSNMSPEDSSIYLCSVGRAYQETQYFGPGTRLLVL.

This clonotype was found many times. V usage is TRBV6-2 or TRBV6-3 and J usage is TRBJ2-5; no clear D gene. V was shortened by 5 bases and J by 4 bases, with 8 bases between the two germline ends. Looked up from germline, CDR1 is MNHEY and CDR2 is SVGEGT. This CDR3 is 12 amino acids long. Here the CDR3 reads CASSTVPETQYF. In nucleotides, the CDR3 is TGTGCCAGCAGTACCGTTCCAGAGACCCAGTACTTC.

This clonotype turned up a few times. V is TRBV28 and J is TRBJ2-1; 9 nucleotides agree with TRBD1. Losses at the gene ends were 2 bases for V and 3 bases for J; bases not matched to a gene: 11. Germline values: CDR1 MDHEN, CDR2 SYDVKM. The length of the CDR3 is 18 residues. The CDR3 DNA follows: TGTGCCAGCAGTTTAACCATCCGGACAGGGGTTAACTACAATGAGCAGTTCTTC. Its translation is CASSLTIRTGVNYNEQFF. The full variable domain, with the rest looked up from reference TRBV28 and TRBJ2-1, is DVKVTQSSRYLVKRTGEKVFLECVQDMDHENMFWYRQDPGLGLRLIYFSYDVKMKEKGDIPEGYSVSREKKERFSLILESASTNQTSMYLCASSLTIRTGVNYNEQFFGPGTRLTVL.

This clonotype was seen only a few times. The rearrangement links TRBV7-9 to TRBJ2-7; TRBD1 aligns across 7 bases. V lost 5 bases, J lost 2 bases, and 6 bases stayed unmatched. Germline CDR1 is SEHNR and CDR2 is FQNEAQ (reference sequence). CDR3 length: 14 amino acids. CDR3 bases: TGTGCCAGCAGCCCGACAGGGCTTACCTACGAGCAGTACTTC. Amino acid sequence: CASSPTGLTYEQYF.

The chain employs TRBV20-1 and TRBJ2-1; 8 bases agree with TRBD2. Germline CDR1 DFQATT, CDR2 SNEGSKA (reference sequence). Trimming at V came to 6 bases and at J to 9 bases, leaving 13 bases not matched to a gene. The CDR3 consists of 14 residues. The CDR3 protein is CSARGGTNYGEQFF. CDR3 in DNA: TGCAGTGCCCGGGGGGGGACTAACTACGGTGAGCAGTTCTTC.

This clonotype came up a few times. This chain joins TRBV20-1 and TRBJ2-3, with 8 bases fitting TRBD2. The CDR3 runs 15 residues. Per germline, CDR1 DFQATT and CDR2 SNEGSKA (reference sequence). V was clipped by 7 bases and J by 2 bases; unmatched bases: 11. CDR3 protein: CSVPGLGDPTDTQYF. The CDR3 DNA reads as TGCAGTGTCCCGGGACTAGGGGACCCCACAGATACGCAGTATTTT.

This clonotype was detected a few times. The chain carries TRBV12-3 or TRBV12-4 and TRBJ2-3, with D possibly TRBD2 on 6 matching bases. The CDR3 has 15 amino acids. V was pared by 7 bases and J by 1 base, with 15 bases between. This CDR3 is CASTPGGSRTDTQYF. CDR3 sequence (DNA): TGTGCCAGCACCCCCGGGGGATCACGCACAGATACGCAGTATTTT.

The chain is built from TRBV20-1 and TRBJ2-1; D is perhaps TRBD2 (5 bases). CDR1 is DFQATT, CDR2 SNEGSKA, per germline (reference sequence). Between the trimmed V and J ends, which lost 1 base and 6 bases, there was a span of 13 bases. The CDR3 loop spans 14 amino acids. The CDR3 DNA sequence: TGCAGTGCTAGAGTCCAACTAGGGAGCAATGAGCAGTTCTTC. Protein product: CSARVQLGSNEQFF.

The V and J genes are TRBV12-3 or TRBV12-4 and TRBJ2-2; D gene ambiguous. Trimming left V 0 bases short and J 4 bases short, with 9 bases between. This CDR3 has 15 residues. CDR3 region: CASSLAWPSTGELFF. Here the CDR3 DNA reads TGTGCCAGCAGTTTAGCTTGGCCTAGCACCGGGGAGCTGTTTTTT.

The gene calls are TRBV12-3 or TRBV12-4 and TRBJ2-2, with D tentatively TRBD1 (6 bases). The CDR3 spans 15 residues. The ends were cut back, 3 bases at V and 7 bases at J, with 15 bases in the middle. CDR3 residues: CASSFHRQAIGELFF. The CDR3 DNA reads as TGTGCCAGCAGTTTTCATAGACAGGCAATCGGGGAGCTGTTTTTT.

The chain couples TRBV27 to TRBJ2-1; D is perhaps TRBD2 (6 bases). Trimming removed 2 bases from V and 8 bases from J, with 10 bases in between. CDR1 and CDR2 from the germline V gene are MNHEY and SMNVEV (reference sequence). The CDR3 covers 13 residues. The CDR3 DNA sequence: TGTGCCAGCAGTTTACCGGGACTCTATGAGCAGTTCTTC. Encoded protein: CASSLPGLYEQFF.